This T cell receptor (beta chain) comes out of a study of shared clonotypes between healthy human individuals. There are 15 residues in the CDR3. The germline gives CDR1 MDHEN, CDR2 SYDVKM. V lost 5 bases, J lost 9 bases, and 11 bases stayed unmatched. A remark on this clone: This CDR3 is also generated by other DNA sequences in the sample.

TCRdb keeps only in-frame clones here, not all; method: immunoSEQ multiplex PCR. The table lists 450,000 to 500,000 clones, over 60% of them singletons. Input material: PBMCs. The V gene is TRBV28, the J gene TRBJ1-2; 11 bases align to TRBD1. The TCR comes from a middle-aged woman in good health. Some clones in this sample may be carry-over from other donors' samples. In DNA form, the CDR3 reads TGTGCCAGCAGTCCGACACCTGGGACAGGGGGTAGCTACACCTTC. As protein: CASSPTPGTGGSYTF.